The TCR beta chain under discussion was sequenced for a study of identifying expanded T cells in peripheral blood. Study observations and caveats: Differentially abundant clones: about 1.1 between replicates, 16.4 at roughly 2 weeks, 18 to 20 at four.

In germline, CDR1 is GTSNPN, CDR2 SVGIG (reference sequence). The CDR3 runs to 13 residues. V was pared by 3 bases and J by 0 bases, with 9 bases between. As to this clone: Its antigen remains unidentified.

Assay: immunoSEQ multiplex PCR; the TCRdb copy retains only in-frame clones and omits some. The sample lists about 110,000 clones, around 89% occurring once. Healthy donors had no documented immune events, such as infections, while sampled. The chain combines TRBV30 with TRBJ2-7; D is unclear. The sample consisted of blood. The receptor's source is a person between 18 and 70 years old in good health. CDR3 DNA sequence: TGTGCCTGGAGGTCCGGATACTCCTACGAGCAGTACTTC. It is translated as CAWRSGYSYEQYF.